A single sample gave rise to the 30 T cell receptor beta chains below, sequenced in a study of blood T cell repertoires in COVID-19. Clones were sequenced by immunoSEQ multiplex PCR, and TCRdb holds only the in-frame ones, with some missing. The sample lists roughly 270,000 clones, 85% occurring once. Material: PBMCs or T cells enriched from blood (not recorded which). Receptors were obtained from a woman in her forties or fifties who had recovered from COVID-19.

This chain connects TRBV5-6 to TRBJ2-1, with 8 bases that match TRBD2. The CDR3 extends over 14 amino acids. V shed 4 bases, J shed 1 base, and the junction held 1 base outside the gene matches. In germline, CDR1 is SGHDT, CDR2 YYEEEE. CDR3 DNA sequence: TGTGCCAGCAGCGGGACTAGTTCCTACAATGAGCAGTTCTTC. It is translated as CASSGTSSYNEQFF.

The genes are TRBV5-1 and TRBJ2-7; 9 bases are shared with TRBD1. Germline V gene lookup returns CDR1 SGHRS and CDR2 YFSETQ. The V and J ends lost 4 bases and 2 bases, in that order; junction bases with no gene match: 4. CDR3 length: 14 residues. The CDR3 DNA is TGCGCCAGCAGCCTGGGGGACAGGGCCTACGAGCAGTACTTC. Its protein product is CASSLGDRAYEQYF.

The chain recombines TRBV29-1 with TRBJ2-5; no definite D call. The ends were cut back, 4 bases at V and 6 bases at J, with 18 bases in the middle. This CDR3 has 14 residues. CDR1 is SQVTM, CDR2 ANQGSEA, per germline. Here the CDR3 reads CSVARGTAVKTQYF. The CDR3 nucleotides are TGCAGCGTTGCACGCGGTACCGCAGTGAAGACCCAGTACTTC.

This chain connects TRBV27 to TRBJ2-7; D not certain. Germline V CDR1 and CDR2: MNHEY, SMNVEV (reference sequence). The V end lost 3 bases, the J end lost 3 bases, and 9 bases lay between the germline ends. The CDR3 loop spans 13 amino acids. The CDR3 nucleotides are TGTGCCAGCAGTTTCTCCCCGGGCTACGAGCAGTACTTC. It codes for CASSFSPGYEQYF.

This chain links TRBV2 with TRBJ1-1; 10 nucleotides align to TRBD1. This CDR3 contains 16 residues. V dropped 6 bases and J dropped 1; count of bases not matched to a gene: 8. Germline CDR1 and CDR2: SNHLY and FYNNEI. In nucleotides, the CDR3 is TGTGCCAGCAGAATAAGGGACAGGGGTTGGAACACTGAAGCTTTCTTT. This translates into CASRIRDRGWNTEAFF.

The J gene is TRBJ2-1, the V gene TRBV6-4, with TRBD2 matching 7 bases. This CDR3 contains 15 residues. J gave up 6 bases and V 3 bases, and 8 bases lay outside the gene matches. Germline V gene sequence: CDR1 MRHNA, CDR2 SNTAGT. The CDR3 here is CASSEDGAGSNEQFF. CDR3 bases: TGTGCCAGCAGTGAAGACGGAGCGGGAAGCAATGAGCAGTTCTTC.

The chain links TRBV18 to TRBJ1-1; D ambiguous. With 1 base removed from V and 1 base from J, the gap between germline ends came to 10 bases. Germline CDR1 and CDR2: KGHSH and LQKENI. This CDR3 is built from 15 residues. The CDR3: CASSPRLNKNTEAFF. CDR3 bases: TGTGCCAGCTCACCACGGTTAAACAAGAACACTGAAGCTTTCTTT.

This rearrangement joins TRBV7-8 to TRBJ1-2; 8 bases are shared with TRBD1. The CDR3 has 15 amino acids. The V and J ends lost 4 bases and 4 bases, in that order; junction bases with no gene match: 8. Germline CDR1 SGHVS, CDR2 FQNEAQ. The CDR3 loop is CASSSGQAKTYGYTF. CDR3 DNA sequence: TGTGCCAGCAGCTCGGGACAGGCTAAAACCTATGGCTACACCTTC.

V and J are TRBV6-1 and TRBJ1-4, with D unresolved. The CDR3 totals 16 residues. From germline, CDR1 is MNHNS and CDR2 SASEGT. V shed 3 bases and J shed 0 bases, with 11 bases lying between them. CDR3 nucleotide sequence: TGTGCCAGCAGTGACCCCGGGGTTGCAACTAATGAAAAACTGTTTTTT. It encodes CASSDPGVATNEKLFF.

The DNA for the CDR3 is TGCGCCAGCAGCTTGGTTGGGACAGCTAACAATGAGCAGTTCTTC. Amino acid sequence: CASSLVGTANNEQFF. The rearrangement uses TRBV5-1 and TRBJ2-1; TRBD1 agrees at 7 bases. The CDR3 length is 15 residues. Unmatched junction bases numbered 5, after V lost 0 bases and J lost 5 bases. Germline loops: CDR1 SGHRS, CDR2 YFSETQ.

Of note for this clone: At one of its ends the junction is not consistent with the germline gene, which may arise from a read error. The V call is TRBV6-5, the J call TRBJ2-7; perhaps TRBD1 as D (6 bases). In germline, CDR1 is MNHEY, CDR2 SVGAGI. The CDR3 has 13 residues. This CDR3 is CASRVQGSHEQYF. As DNA, the CDR3 is TGTGCCAGCAGGGTACAGGGCTCCCACGAGCAGTACTTC.

This clone has only one observation. V usage is TRBV6-5 and J usage is TRBJ1-6; tentative D call: TRBD1 (5 bases). The germline CDR1 and CDR2 sequences are MNHEY and SVGAGI. The CDR3 contains 13 residues. V lost 0 bases to trimming and J lost 10 bases, with 7 bases between them. The CDR3 here is CASSYSPGSPLHF. CDR3 bases: TGTGCCAGCAGTTACTCACCAGGGTCACCCCTCCACTTT.

This clone is a singleton in its sample. This chain links TRBV28 with TRBJ1-2; TRBD1 aligns across 9 bases. With 3 bases clipped from V and 6 bases from J, the junction kept 5 bases outside the gene matches. The CDR3 is 14 residues long. Germline-derived CDR1 and CDR2 are MDHEN and SYDVKM. CDR3 amino acids: CASSLPGTGNGYTF. The CDR3 coding sequence is TGTGCCAGCAGTTTGCCCGGGACAGGGAATGGCTACACCTTC.

This sequence joins TRBV7-2 and TRBJ1-3; maybe TRBD1 (5 bases). V was clipped by 6 bases and J by 1 base, with 22 bases between them. Per the germline V gene, CDR1 is SGHTA and CDR2 is FQGNSA. The CDR3 loop spans 18 amino acids. This chain's CDR3 is CASSPGSWGDYSGNTIYF. CDR3 sequence (DNA): TGTGCCAGCAGTCCGGGATCTTGGGGGGATTATTCTGGAAACACCATATATTTT. The full variable domain, rest sourced from reference TRBV7-2 and TRBJ1-3, is GAGVSQSPSNKVTEKGKDVELRCDPISGHTALYWYRQSLGQGLEFLIYFQGNSAPDKSGLPSDRFSAERTGGSVSTLTIQRTQQEDSAVYLCASSPGSWGDYSGNTIYFGEGSWLTVV.

The CDR3 DNA reads as TGTGCCCGTGACAGGGGGTTGAACACTGAAGCTTTCTTT. The encoded protein is CARDRGLNTEAFF. The chain uses TRBV30 and TRBJ1-1, with 9 bases lining up with TRBD1. V trimming: 8 bases; J trimming: 0 bases; junction bases outside the gene matches: 4. The CDR3 is made up of 13 amino acids. CDR1 and CDR2 from the germline V gene are GTSNPN and SVGIG (reference sequence). Looking up the rest from reference TRBV30 and TRBJ1-1 gives the full variable domain: SQTIHQWPATLVQPVGSPLSLECTVEGTSNPNLYWYRQAAGRGLQLLFYSVGIGQISSEVPQNLSASRPQDRQFILSSKKLLLSDSGFYLCARDRGLNTEAFFGQGTRLTVV.

The V and J genes are TRBV3-1 (or the pseudogene TRBV3-2) and TRBJ2-1, with 13 bases that match TRBD2. Germline V CDR1 and CDR2: LGHDT, YNNKEL (reference sequence). Trimming at V came to 4 bases and at J to 6 bases, leaving 6 bases not matched to a gene. The CDR3 consists of 16 residues. CDR3 amino acids: CASSPSLAGGPNEQFF. Here the CDR3 DNA reads TGTGCCAGCAGCCCCTCACTAGCGGGAGGGCCCAATGAGCAGTTCTTC.

V gene TRBV5-4 combines with J gene TRBJ2-3; D might be TRBD1 (6 bases). Deletions cut 4 bases from V and 2 bases from J, with 17 bases between. The CDR3 loop spans 16 amino acids. Germline values: CDR1 SGHNT, CDR2 YYREEE (reference sequence). The chain's CDR3 is CASSVKGRGHTDTQYF. CDR3 coding DNA: TGTGCCAGCAGCGTAAAAGGCAGGGGACACACAGATACGCAGTATTTT.

This clone showed up just once. The V call is TRBV5-4, the J call TRBJ2-2; D gene ambiguous. There are 14 residues in the CDR3. The V and J ends lost 0 bases and 4 bases respectively, with 7 bases between them. Germline lookup yields CDR1 SGHNT and CDR2 YYREEE (reference sequence). The CDR3 here is CASSLASSTGELFF. CDR3 nucleotides: TGTGCCAGCAGCTTGGCCTCGTCCACCGGGGAGCTGTTTTTT.

In this sample, this clone turned up once. This chain links TRBV27 with TRBJ1-2, with D maybe TRBD1 (5 bases). CDR1 is MNHEY, CDR2 SMNVEV, per germline (reference sequence). The CDR3 has 14 residues. Trimming stripped 8 bases from V and 4 bases from J, with 17 bases between. For the CDR3, the DNA is TGTGCCAGCTCCAGGGCCGCCGATGGCTATGGCTACACCTTC. It translates to CASSRAADGYGYTF.

The chain uses TRBV5-8 and TRBJ2-2; D is undetermined. CDR1 SGHTS and CDR2 YDEGEE come from the germline V gene. The CDR3 consists of 12 residues. V was pared by 5 bases and J by 15 bases, with 17 bases between. CDR3 in amino acids: CASRYWRLDLFF. CDR3 sequence (DNA): TGTGCCAGCAGATATTGGCGGCTAGATTTGTTTTTT. The variable domain in full, with the rest retrieved from reference TRBV5-8 and TRBJ2-2, is EAGVTQSPTHLIKTRGQQATLRCSPISGHTSVYWYQQALGLGLQFLLWYDEGEERNRGNFPPRFSGRQFPNYSSELNVNALELEDSALYLCASRYWRLDLFFGEGSRLTVL.

The rearrangement joins TRBV9 to TRBJ1-2; D possibly corresponds to TRBD1 (5 bases). The CDR3 spans 13 residues. V was cut by 4 bases and J by 4 bases, with 11 bases left in between. The germline V gene has CDR1 SGDLS and CDR2 YYNGEE. CDR3 protein: CASSLEGIYGYTF. DNA of the CDR3: TGTGCCAGCAGCTTAGAGGGGATCTATGGCTACACCTTC.

This clone was observed once. This sequence joins TRBV15 and TRBJ1-5, with 8 nucleotides matching TRBD1. Germline V CDR1 and CDR2: LNHNV, YYDKDF (reference sequence). The CDR3 consists of 17 residues. Trimming removed 5 bases from V and 4 bases from J; junction bases left unmatched: 13. CDR3 sequence: CATSGGLGQGLNQPQHF. CDR3 DNA: TGTGCCACCAGCGGAGGGTTAGGACAGGGATTAAATCAGCCCCAGCATTTT.

The chain couples TRBV14 to TRBJ2-1; 10 positions agree with TRBD2. This CDR3 is 16 amino acids long. The V segment lost 4 bases and the J segment 4 bases; nucleotides outside the gene matches: 7. Germline V gene sequence: CDR1 SGHDN, CDR2 FVKESK. CDR3 region: CASSRRTSGLYNEQFF. CDR3 DNA sequence: TGTGCCAGCAGCCGCCGGACTAGCGGATTGTACAATGAGCAGTTCTTC.

The rearrangement links TRBV12-3 or TRBV12-4 to TRBJ1-1; TRBD1 is a possible D gene (5 bases). V dropped 6 bases and J dropped 5 bases, with 13 bases sitting between them. This CDR3 has 13 residues. The CDR3 region has the DNA TGTGCCAGCAGCCTAGGGGCTTCGACTGAAGCTTTCTTT. Amino acid sequence: CASSLGASTEAFF.

This chain uses TRBV3-1 (or the pseudogene TRBV3-2) with TRBJ1-3; 7 nucleotides match TRBD1. Germline lookup yields CDR1 LGHDT and CDR2 YNNKEL (reference sequence). CDR3 length equals 14 residues. J was trimmed by 2 bases and V by 4 bases; bases with no gene match: 2. CDR3 in amino acids: CASSLTGAGNTIYF. CDR3 nucleotide sequence: TGTGCCAGCAGCCTTACAGGGGCTGGAAACACCATATATTTT.

This clone was found a few times. The V call is TRBV2, the J call TRBJ1-5; 7 nucleotides line up with TRBD1. Germline assignment: CDR1 SNHLY and CDR2 FYNNEI. V lost 7 bases to trimming and J lost 1 base; unmatched junction nucleotides: 4. This CDR3 contains 14 residues. For the CDR3, the DNA is TGTGCCAGCAAAGGGACAGCCAGCAATCAGCCCCAGCATTTT. It yields the protein CASKGTASNQPQHF.

V gene TRBV19 combines with J gene TRBJ1-4; the D gene is possibly TRBD1 (5 bases). CDR3 length: 14 residues. The V end was cut by 6 bases, the J end by 3 bases, with 11 bases between. Germline V lookup: CDR1 LNHDA, CDR2 SQIVND (reference sequence). The CDR3 DNA follows: TGTGCCAGTAGCCTCAGGGCGGCTAATGAAAAACTGTTTTTT. Translation: CASSLRAANEKLFF.

This clone was detected once. This sequence joins TRBV7-9 and TRBJ1-6; D is uncertain. Germline CDR1 is SEHNR and CDR2 is FQNEAQ (reference sequence). The CDR3 loop spans 15 amino acids. Deletions cut 6 bases from V and 7 bases from J, with 16 bases between. CDR3: CASRTALPANSPLHF. Here the CDR3 DNA reads TGTGCCAGCAGGACTGCCCTCCCGGCCAATTCACCCCTCCACTTT.

This sequence joins TRBV28 and TRBJ1-2; D is perhaps TRBD1 (5 bases). CDR1 is MDHEN and CDR2 is SYDVKM in the germline V gene. V was pared by 4 bases and J by 5 bases, with 17 bases between. The CDR3 extends over 15 amino acids. CDR3 region: CASSSLRRGGYGYTF. In DNA, the CDR3 is TGTGCCAGCAGTTCCCTTAGGAGGGGTGGTTATGGCTACACCTTC.

The chain recombines TRBV7-9 with TRBJ1-1; D possibly corresponds to TRBD1 (5 bases). Trimming removed 5 bases from V and 1 base from J, with 11 bases in between. CDR1 and CDR2 (germline): SEHNR, FQNEAQ (reference sequence). The CDR3 length is 14 residues. CDR3 nucleotide sequence: TGTGCCAGCAGCCCGCGACAGAGGAACACTGAAGCTTTCTTT. This codes for CASSPRQRNTEAFF.